The clone carrying this T cell receptor (beta chain) was seen just once. Its target is unknown. The presence of a unique molecular identifier marked each TCR cDNA molecule. TCRdb re-analysed the 5' RACE reads in MiXCR, keeping a single row per CDR3 protein. The sample includes about 17,000 distinct CDR3 sequences, 20% to 25% of them seen just once. The data stem from a study of spatial heterogeneity in lung cancer. Study information: Sequences of the beta chain were consistently detected in greater numbers than alpha-chain sequences.

Indicated time point: sample taken at primary tumor resection. Material for sequencing was whole RNA from tumor, nontumor lung or frozen PBMC, left unsorted. Samples came from roughly 70 TRACERx patients with untreated early-stage lung cancer. The CDR3 loop spans 14 amino acids. The V end lost 4 bases, the J end lost 7 bases, and 11 bases lay between the germline ends. Findings and limits, study-wide: Resection saw ubiquitous expanded tumor TCRs appear in blood more than follow-up did.

The receptor was isolated from a female donor with early-stage non-small cell lung cancer. The input for sequencing was PBMCs, taken at surgery. The chain recombines TRBV12-3 or TRBV12-4 with TRBJ1-6; D not resolved. This CDR3 is CASSSLLENSPLHF. For the CDR3, the DNA is TGTGCCAGCAGTTCCCTCTTGGAGAATTCACCCCTCCACTTT.